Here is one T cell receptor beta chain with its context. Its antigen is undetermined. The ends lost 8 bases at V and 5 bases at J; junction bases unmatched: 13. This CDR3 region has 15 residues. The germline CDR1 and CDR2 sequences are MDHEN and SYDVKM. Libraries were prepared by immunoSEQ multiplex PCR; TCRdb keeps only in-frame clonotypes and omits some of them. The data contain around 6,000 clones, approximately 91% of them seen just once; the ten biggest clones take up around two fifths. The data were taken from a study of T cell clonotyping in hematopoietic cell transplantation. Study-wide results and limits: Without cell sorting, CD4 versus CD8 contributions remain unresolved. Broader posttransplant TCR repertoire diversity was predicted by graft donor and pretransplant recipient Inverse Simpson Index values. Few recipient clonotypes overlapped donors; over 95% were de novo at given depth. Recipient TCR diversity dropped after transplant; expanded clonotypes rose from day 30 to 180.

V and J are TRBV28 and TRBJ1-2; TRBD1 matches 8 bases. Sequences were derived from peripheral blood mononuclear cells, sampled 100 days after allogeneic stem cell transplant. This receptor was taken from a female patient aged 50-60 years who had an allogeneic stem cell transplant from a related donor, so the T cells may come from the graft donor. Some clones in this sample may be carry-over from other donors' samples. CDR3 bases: TGTGCCAGCGCCCAGAAAATAGACAGGGGTTATGGCTACACCTTC. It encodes CASAQKIDRGYGYTF.